This T cell receptor (beta chain) was sequenced for a study of neoadjuvant anti-PD-1 for oral cavity cancer. As for the study in general: Most patients had three to four biweekly doses of 3 mg/kg nivolumab before resection.

Described time point: after neoadjuvant nivolumab, at surgical resection. Patients had newly diagnosed, untreated stage II-IVA oral cavity squamous cell carcinoma. V was trimmed by 3 bases and J by 5 bases, leaving 19 bases between them. Germline CDR1 SGHAT, CDR2 FQNNGV. The CDR3 is made up of 16 amino acids. Blood libraries mostly used approximately 450 ng genomic DNA, six replicates each. TCRdb's copy holds only in-frame clones and misses some; the assay was immunoSEQ multiplex PCR. Found here are 13,000 or so clones, about 64% of them singletons; the top ten hold roughly 2.5%. There are a few counts of this clone. Its antigen is unidentified. Study-wide results and caveats: Post-nivolumab, blood T cell clonality was significantly elevated in non-responders.

V and J are TRBV11-2 and TRBJ1-2, with D maybe TRBD1 (6 bases). Sequencing used PBMCs, obtained after nivolumab (anti-PD-1) treatment. The clonotype originates from a person between 40 and 85 years old with oral cavity squamous cell carcinoma. CDR3 DNA: TGTGCCAGCAGCTTGAGGAGTAGGGACACAGAATATGGCTACACCTTC. Amino acids: CASSLRSRDTEYGYTF.